Described below is a single T cell receptor (beta chain) sequence and its context. Its matching antigen is unknown. This sample was included in a study of identifying expanded T cells in peripheral blood. Findings and caveats of the study: Approximately 1.1 clones differed between technical replicates, versus approximately 17 and 20 over time.

Profiling relied on immunoSEQ multiplex PCR, and the TCRdb table lists in-frame clones only, not all of them. The sample holds about 100,000 clones; more than 70% are singletons and the top ten take approximately 14%. V lost 3 bases, J lost 6 bases, and 2 bases stayed unmatched. Germline lookup yields CDR1 SGDLS and CDR2 YYNGEE. The CDR3 has 13 amino acids. The gene calls are TRBV9 and TRBJ2-2, with 7 bases matching TRBD2. The sequencing input was blood. This TCR came from a person between 18 and 75 years old in good health. CDR3 sequence reads: CASSGLAPGELFF. CDR3 DNA sequence: TGTGCCAGCAGCGGACTAGCTCCCGGGGAGCTGTTTTTT. The variable domain in full, with the rest retrieved from reference TRBV9 and TRBJ2-2, is DSGVTQTPKHLITATGQRVTLRCSPRSGDLSVYWYQQSLDQGLQFLIQYYNGEERAKGNILERFSAQQFPDLHSELNLSSLELGDSALYFCASSGLAPGELFFGEGSRLTVL.